These 24 T cell receptor beta chains were all obtained from the same sample, sequenced in a study of blood T cell repertoires in COVID-19. TCRdb's copy holds only in-frame clones and misses some; the assay was immunoSEQ multiplex PCR. The sample shows hundreds of thousands of clones, more than 70% of them seen only once. Source material: peripheral blood. All receptors derive from a woman aged 30 to 39 with COVID-19, enrolled during active disease.

The gene calls are TRBV7-9 and TRBJ2-2, with 11 bases lining up with TRBD2. The CDR3 runs 19 residues. Germline CDR1 and CDR2: SEHNR and FQNEAQ (reference sequence). V lost 2 bases and J lost 2; bases outside the gene matches: 10. CDR3 sequence: CASSLLILAGGVNTGELFF. DNA for the CDR3: TGTGCCAGCAGCTTACTTATCCTAGCGGGAGGTGTCAACACCGGGGAGCTGTTTTTT.

The rearrangement joins TRBV28 to TRBJ2-1; possibly TRBD2 for D (6 bases). This CDR3 comprises 15 residues. Per germline, CDR1 MDHEN and CDR2 SYDVKM. Trimming stripped 3 bases from V and 0 bases from J, with 9 bases between. CDR3 nucleotide sequence: TGTGCCAGCAGTTTGACCGGGAGCTCCTACAATGAGCAGTTCTTC. Its protein product is CASSLTGSSYNEQFF.

The chain uses TRBV2 and TRBJ2-5; 11 nucleotides match TRBD2. With V trimmed by 5 bases and J by 0 bases, 2 bases remained unmatched. Germline-derived CDR1 and CDR2 are SNHLY and FYNNEI. This CDR3 has 15 residues. The CDR3 here is CASSLAGGNQETQYF. As DNA, the CDR3 is TGTGCCAGCAGTCTAGCGGGGGGAAACCAAGAGACCCAGTACTTC.

The chain joins TRBV11-3 to TRBJ2-7, with no clear D. This CDR3 region has 13 residues. Trimming cost V 0 bases and J 6 bases, with 9 bases left between them. The germline V gene encodes CDR1 SGHNT and CDR2 YENEEA. CDR3 amino acids: CASSLDRVGEQYF. CDR3 in DNA: TGTGCCAGCAGCTTAGATCGGGTTGGCGAGCAGTACTTC. The full variable domain, with the rest looked up from reference TRBV11-3 and TRBJ2-7, is EAGVVQSPRYKIIEKKQPVAFWCNPISGHNTLYWYLQNLGQGPELLIRYENEEAVDDSQLPKDRFSAERLKGVDSTLKIQPAELGDSAVYLCASSLDRVGEQYFGPGTRLTVT.

The V call is TRBV4-3, the J call TRBJ2-1; D ambiguous. V gave up 0 bases and J gave up 2 bases, with 11 bases separating them. CDR1 and CDR2 (germline): LGHNA, YSLEER. The CDR3 contains 16 residues. CDR3 amino acids: CASSQDFWSPYNEQFF. The CDR3 DNA is TGCGCCAGCAGCCAAGACTTCTGGAGTCCCTACAATGAGCAGTTCTTC.

The chain carries TRBV5-1 and TRBJ2-3; the D gene is possibly TRBD1 (5 bases). The V end lost 4 bases, the J end lost 1 base, and 16 bases lay between the germline ends. Looked up from germline, CDR1 is SGHRS and CDR2 is YFSETQ. The CDR3 consists of 16 residues. In DNA form, the CDR3 reads TGCGCCAGCAGCATCCAAGGGGTCGACGGCACAGATACGCAGTATTTT. This sequence encodes CASSIQGVDGTDTQYF.

The chain joins TRBV5-4 to TRBJ2-4, with 9 bases aligning to TRBD1. Trimming took 0 bases from V and 2 from J; bases not matched to a gene: 12. This CDR3 contains 19 residues. The germline V gene has CDR1 SGHNT and CDR2 YYREEE (reference sequence). The CDR3 nucleotides are TGTGCCAGCAGCTTGGAGGGACAGGGACTTCCCTCTACCAAAAACATTCAGTACTTC. It translates to CASSLEGQGLPSTKNIQYF. The full variable domain, with the rest looked up from reference TRBV5-4 and TRBJ2-4, is ETGVTQSPTHLIKTRGQQVTLRCSSQSGHNTVSWYQQALGQGPQFIFQYYREEENGRGNFPPRFSGLQFPNYSSELNVNALELDDSALYLCASSLEGQGLPSTKNIQYFGAGTRLSVL.

The chain employs TRBV6-5 and TRBJ2-3; 10 bases fit TRBD1. The CDR3 is 15 residues long. The V and J ends lost 3 bases and 5 bases, in that order; junction bases with no gene match: 5. Germline V lookup: CDR1 MNHEY, CDR2 SVGAGI. CDR3 coding DNA: TGTGCCAGCAGTTATGGGACAGGGGCGGTAGATACGCAGTATTTT. It codes for CASSYGTGAVDTQYF.

The chain has TRBV28 and TRBJ2-3, with D maybe TRBD2 (6 bases). V lost 4 bases to trimming and J lost 0 bases, with 14 bases between them. The germline V gene has CDR1 MDHEN and CDR2 SYDVKM. The CDR3 runs to 16 residues. The CDR3 DNA sequence: TGTGCCAGCAGTTACCCGGGACTTTCTAGCACAGATACGCAGTATTTT. It codes for CASSYPGLSSTDTQYF.

V usage is TRBV6-4 and J usage is TRBJ2-3; D remains unclear. The CDR3 spans 15 residues. V was cut by 5 bases and J by 0 bases, with 12 bases left in between. Germline CDR1 is MRHNA and CDR2 is SNTAGT. The chain's CDR3 is CASSSEALSTDTQYF. Written as DNA, the CDR3 is TGTGCCAGCAGTTCTGAGGCCCTTAGCACAGATACGCAGTATTTT.

V and J are TRBV10-2 and TRBJ2-5, with D perhaps TRBD1 (8 bases). The CDR3 extends over 13 amino acids. Trimming cost V 6 bases and J 5 bases, with 13 bases left between them. Germline CDR1 reads WSHSY; CDR2 reads SAAADI. CDR3 sequence: CASSPQGGETQYF. DNA of the CDR3: TGCGCCAGCAGCCCACAGGGGGGGGAGACCCAGTACTTC.

The CDR3: CASKKQGAQGYTF. CDR3 coding DNA: TGTGCCAGCAAGAAACAGGGGGCGCAAGGCTACACCTTC. The chain joins TRBV7-9 to TRBJ1-2, with TRBD1 matching over 9 bases. Looked up from germline, CDR1 is SEHNR and CDR2 is FQNEAQ (reference sequence). V trimming: 7 bases; J trimming: 8 bases; junction bases outside the gene matches: 8. This CDR3 region has 13 residues. Filled out from reference TRBV7-9 and TRBJ1-2, the complete variable domain reads DTGVSQNPRHKITKRGQNVTFRCDPISEHNRLYWYRQTLGQGPEFLTYFQNEAQLEKSRLLSDRFSAERPKGSFSTLEIQRTEQGDSAMYLCASKKQGAQGYTFGSGTRLTVV.

CDR3 in amino acids: CASSQPGLLSGANVLTF. In DNA, the CDR3 is TGTGCCAGCAGCCAACCCGGACTACTCTCTGGGGCCAACGTCCTGACTTTC. The rearrangement joins TRBV3-1 (or the pseudogene TRBV3-2) to TRBJ2-6; the D gene is possibly TRBD2 (6 bases). Germline V gives CDR1 LGHDT, CDR2 YNNKEL (reference sequence). This CDR3 contains 17 residues. The germline V and J ends were trimmed by 2 bases and 0 bases, with 11 bases remaining between them.

There are a few counts of this clone. The rearrangement joins TRBV7-9 to TRBJ2-7; 11 nucleotides agree with TRBD1. The J segment lost 3 bases and the V segment lost 1 base, leaving 2 bases of the junction unmatched. CDR1 and CDR2 from the germline V gene are SEHNR and FQNEAQ (reference sequence). The CDR3 has 15 residues. The CDR3: CASSLGTGGRYEQYV. The CDR3 DNA reads TGTGCCAGCAGCTTAGGGACAGGGGGCCGCTACGAGCAGTACGTC.

The chain is built from TRBV27 and TRBJ2-1; 8 bases line up with TRBD1. CDR1 and CDR2 from the germline V gene are MNHEY and SMNVEV (reference sequence). This CDR3 comprises 11 residues. The trim removed 6 bases at V and 13 bases at J, leaving 5 bases unmatched. CDR3 nucleotides: TGTGCCAGCAGGAGGACAGGGCCACAGTTCTTC. Amino acid sequence: CASRRTGPQFF.

Points on this clone: The germline gene is not matched at one end of the junction; a read error may be the cause. This rearrangement joins TRBV5-1 to TRBJ1-1; 7 bases are a match to TRBD1. From germline, CDR1 is SGHRS and CDR2 YFSETQ. CDR3 length equals 14 residues. CDR3 loop: CVSSFGTVNTEAFF. For the CDR3, the DNA is TGCGTCAGCAGTTTCGGGACAGTTAACACTGAAGCTTTCTTT.

The chain carries TRBV28 and TRBJ2-7; D call uncertain. Germline V lookup: CDR1 MDHEN, CDR2 SYDVKM. The CDR3 loop spans 11 amino acids. Trimming cost V 5 bases and J 3 bases, with 5 bases left between them. This CDR3 is CASSENYEQYF. Here the CDR3 DNA reads TGTGCCAGCAGTGAGAACTACGAGCAGTACTTC.

V is TRBV6-5 and J is TRBJ2-1, with 13 bases fitting TRBD2. V gave up 3 bases and J gave up 8 bases; unmatched junction bases: 4. The CDR3 extends over 15 amino acids. Germline V gene data show CDR1 as MNHEY and CDR2 as SVGAGI. This CDR3 is CASSYTSGRADEQFF. The CDR3 DNA is TGTGCCAGCAGTTATACTAGCGGGAGGGCCGATGAGCAGTTCTTC.

CDR3 residues: CASRSRIGVGNTEAFF. CDR3 DNA: TGTGCCAGCAGGAGTCGAATTGGTGTTGGGAACACTGAAGCTTTCTTT. J is TRBJ1-1 and V is TRBV2; D is unresolved. Germline assignment: CDR1 SNHLY and CDR2 FYNNEI. This CDR3 region has 16 residues. V lost 6 bases, J lost 1 base, and 18 bases lay in between.

In nucleotides, the CDR3 is TGTGCCAGCAGTCCGACAGGGGGCAACTATAATTCACCCCTCCACTTT. Translated: CASSPTGGNYNSPLHF. V and J are TRBV28 and TRBJ1-6; 10 bases are shared with TRBD1. This CDR3 has 16 residues. Germline-derived CDR1 and CDR2 are MDHEN and SYDVKM. With 5 bases clipped from V and 3 bases from J, the junction kept 4 bases outside the gene matches.

This chain links TRBV7-2 with TRBJ2-3, with TRBD2 matching over 7 bases. The V gene's germline CDR1 is SGHTA and CDR2 FQGNSA. The J segment lost 2 bases and the V segment lost 5 bases, leaving 7 bases of the junction unmatched. The CDR3 runs to 15 residues. The chain's CDR3 is CASSPLGTNTDTQYF. The CDR3 DNA reads TGTGCCAGCAGCCCTCTCGGGACTAACACAGATACGCAGTATTTT.

DNA for the CDR3: TGTGCCAGCAGCGCGCTCCAAATCGAACCCAGGGGGGCGAAGTTCTTC. Translation gives CASSALQIEPRGAKFF. The gene calls are TRBV9 and TRBJ2-1; D is possibly TRBD1 (7 bases). The V end lost 3 bases, the J end lost 14 bases, and 27 bases lay between the germline ends. Looked up from germline, CDR1 is SGDLS and CDR2 is YYNGEE. The CDR3 length is 16 residues.

The J gene is TRBJ2-5, the V gene TRBV27, with TRBD2 matching over 11 bases. This CDR3 has 15 amino acids. Germline loops: CDR1 MNHEY, CDR2 SMNVEV (reference sequence). Trimming took 5 bases from V and 3 from J; bases not matched to a gene: 5. CDR3 nucleotides: TGTGCCAGCAGTAAGACTAGCGGGGAAAAAGAGACCCAGTACTTC. It encodes CASSKTSGEKETQYF.

This clone was seen once. The chain recombines TRBV7-2 with TRBJ2-7; TRBD2 aligns across 11 bases. The germline V gene has CDR1 SGHTA and CDR2 FQGNSA. This CDR3 is 16 amino acids long. Losses at the gene ends were 1 base for V and 1 base for J; bases not matched to a gene: 3. This CDR3 reads CASSLGLAGPSYEQYV. The CDR3 DNA follows: TGTGCCAGCAGCTTAGGACTAGCGGGACCATCCTACGAGCAGTACGTC.